A selection of T cell receptor beta chains follows, all from one sample in a study of breast tumors, draining lymph nodes, adjacent tissues. MiXCR, applied by TCRdb to the multiplex PCR reads, yields one record per CDR3 protein. In the table there are 150,000 to 250,000 distinct CDR3 sequences, 25% to 40% of which are singletons. The specimen sequenced was axillary lymph node tissue. All receptors come from a female donor with breast cancer. Some clones in this sample may be carry-over from other donors' samples. The CDR3 runs from the conserved cysteine through the conserved F or W. Each record gives: J gene, V gene, D gene, clone size, CDR3 protein, CDR3 DNA. A D gene is named only where the DNA matches it firmly. Rows give clone size only sometimes, using once, few, many, or a class for an expanded clone.

J: TRBJ1-1; V: TRBV4-3; D: TRBD1; size: -; CDR3: CASSRGTGGHEAFF; DNA: TGCGCCAGCAGCCGTGGGACAGGGGGTCATGAAGCTTTCTTT
J: TRBJ2-6; V: TRBV20-1; D: -; size: many; CDR3: CSAIYNRISGANVLTF; DNA: TGCAGTGCTATATATAACAGGATTTCTGGGGCCAACGTCCTGACTTTC
J: TRBJ1-6; V: TRBV5-6; D: -; size: few; CDR3: CASSMRTALYNSPLHF; DNA: TGTGCCAGCAGCATGCGGACAGCCCTATATAATTCACCCCTCCACTTT
J: TRBJ2-2; V: TRBV15; D: TRBD2; size: medium-sized; CDR3: CATSTLAGPGLAGGSYGELFF; DNA: TGTGCCACCAGCACTTTAGCAGGACCGGGACTAGCGGGAGGGAGTTACGGGGAGCTGTTTTTT
J: TRBJ2-7; V: TRBV28; D: -; size: few; CDR3: CASSPPQTGSYEQYF; DNA: TGTGCCAGCAGCCCCCCTCAGACGGGCTCCTACGAGCAGTACTTC
J: TRBJ2-3; V: TRBV7-2; D: -; size: many; CDR3: CASSPRGRDTDTQYF; DNA: TGTGCCAGCAGCCCCAGGGGTAGGGACACAGATACGCAGTATTTT
J: TRBJ1-4; V: TRBV6-1; D: -; size: many; CDR3: CASSEARGGNEKLFF; DNA: TGTGCCAGCAGTGAAGCGAGGGGGGGTAATGAAAAACTGTTTTTT
J: TRBJ2-1; V: TRBV28; D: -; size: few; CDR3: CASSLRSGVRTTSYNEQFF; DNA: TGTGCCAGCAGTTTAAGGAGTGGTGTAAGGACTACCTCCTACAATGAGCAGTTCTTC
J: TRBJ2-5; V: TRBV4-2; D: TRBD1; size: many; CDR3: CASSQGTGDGETQCF; DNA: TGTGCCAGCAGTCAAGGGACAGGGGATGGGGAGACCCAGTGCTTC
J: TRBJ1-5; V: TRBV18; D: TRBD1; size: -; CDR3: CASSEETGGGQPQHF; DNA: TGTGCCAGCTCAGAGGAGACAGGGGGCGGGCAGCCCCAGCATTTT
J: TRBJ1-4; V: TRBV29-1; D: -; size: -; CDR3: CSSQGRSNEKLFF; DNA: TGCAGCTCCCAGGGAAGGTCTAATGAAAAACTGTTTTTT
J: TRBJ1-6; V: TRBV19; D: -; size: -; CDR3: CASSNDRDNSPLHF; DNA: TGTGCCAGTAGTAACGACAGAGACAATTCACCCCTCCACTTT
J: TRBJ1-6; V: TRBV6-1; D: -; size: few; CDR3: CASSHLGTYNSPLHF; DNA: TGTGCCAGCAGTCACCTAGGAACCTATAATTCACCCCTCCACTTT
J: TRBJ1-5; V: TRBV7-2; D: TRBD1; size: many; CDR3: CASSRGRGNQPQHF; DNA: TGTGCCAGCAGCAGGGGGCGCGGAAATCAGCCCCAGCATTTT
J: TRBJ2-7; V: TRBV20-1; D: TRBD1; size: many; CDR3: CSARELGTGGSYEQYF; DNA: TGCAGTGCTAGAGAGCTGGGGACAGGGGGCTCCTACGAGCAGTACTTC
J: TRBJ2-7; V: TRBV7-2; D: -; size: many; CDR3: CASKWAGSSYEQYF; DNA: TGTGCCAGTAAATGGGCGGGGAGCTCCTACGAGCAGTACTTC
J: TRBJ2-2; V: TRBV11-3; D: -; size: many; CDR3: CASSSTRNTGELFF; DNA: TGTGCCAGCAGCTCAACACGGAACACCGGGGAGCTGTTTTTT
J: TRBJ2-5; V: TRBV2; D: TRBD2; size: once; CDR3: CASSEGPTSGSAAQYF; DNA: TGTGCCAGCAGTGAAGGCCCGACTAGCGGTTCGGCGGCCCAGTACTTC
J: TRBJ2-3; V: TRBV29-1; D: -; size: many; CDR3: CSEYGSGVTDTQYF; DNA: TGCAGCGAATACGGGAGTGGGGTCACAGATACGCAGTATTTT
J: TRBJ1-2; V: TRBV2; D: -; size: -; CDR3: CASSEKAGLGAGCNYGYTF; DNA: TGTGCCAGCAGTGAAAAGGCCGGACTAGGAGCAGGGTGCAACTATGGCTACACCTTC
J: TRBJ2-1; V: TRBV2; D: -; size: many; CDR3: CASRDPRIGGKYNEQFF; DNA: TGTGCCAGCAGGGACCCTCGGATCGGGGGAAAGTACAATGAGCAGTTCTTC
J: TRBJ1-4; V: TRBV7-8; D: -; size: -; CDR3: CASSLAGGAVGKLFF; DNA: TGTGCCAGCAGCTTAGCGGGGGGGGCAGTTGGAAAACTGTTTTTT
J: TRBJ2-1; V: TRBV9; D: TRBD2; size: many; CDR3: CASSLRASGGTYNEQFF; DNA: TGTGCCAGCAGCCTCCGGGCTAGCGGGGGGACCTACAATGAGCAGTTCTTC
J: TRBJ1-1; V: TRBV20-1; D: -; size: -; CDR3: CSASLPPGNTEAFF; DNA: TGCAGTGCTAGTTTGCCACCAGGGAACACTGAAGCTTTCTTT